This T cell receptor (beta chain) was recorded in a study of CXCR3-negative and CXCR3-positive naive CD8 T cells. Notes on the study in general: TRBV-TRBJ usage was alike in naive CXCR3-negative and CXCR3-positive cells but differed in memory cells. With surface CD5 comparable between naive subsets, TCR strength was estimated using properties derived from the TRB CDR3. Sequencing showed both naive subsets with comparably high diversity, and memory CD8+ cells much lower.

Carrying UMI labels, the TRB cDNA libraries were prepared through 5' RACE. TCRdb reprocessed the 5' RACE reads, keeping one entry per CDR3 protein, no DNA. The sample yields 35,000 to 40,000 distinct CDR3 sequences, of which the top ten take up approximately 14%. This CDR3 is built from 15 residues. CDR1 and CDR2 from the germline V gene are MDHEN and SYDVKM. Sorting yielded triplicates of about 330,000 cells for each CD8+ T cell subset. Regarding this clonotype: What it recognizes is unknown.

The specimen sequenced was memory CD8+ T cells from blood. The clonotype originates from a human donor in good health. Some clones in this sample may be carry-over from other donors' samples. The gene calls are TRBV28 and TRBJ2-1; as DNA is missing, the TRBD2 call by TCRdb cannot be tested. The CDR3: CASSYRVRRNNEQFF.